The subject of this entry is one T cell receptor (beta chain). The sample is drawn from a study of shared clonotypes between healthy human individuals. Assay: immunoSEQ multiplex PCR; the TCRdb copy retains only in-frame clones and omits some. Of roughly 2.5 million clones listed, roughly nine tenths were seen once; the top ten hold 0.14%. Germline CDR1 is SGHVS and CDR2 is FNYEAQ. The CDR3 covers 16 residues. Between the trimmed V and J ends, which lost 2 bases and 8 bases, there was a span of 16 bases. The receptor was isolated from a man aged 18 to 35 in good health. The source material was naive CD4+ T cells sorted from blood. This sample's subset: CD45RA+ positively selected. This chain connects TRBV7-6 to TRBJ1-6; a possible D gene is TRBD1 (5 bases). CDR3 in amino acids: CASSLMAGPRDSPLHF. The CDR3 nucleotides read TGTGCCAGCAGCTTAATGGCAGGGCCTAGGGATTCACCCCTCCACTTT.